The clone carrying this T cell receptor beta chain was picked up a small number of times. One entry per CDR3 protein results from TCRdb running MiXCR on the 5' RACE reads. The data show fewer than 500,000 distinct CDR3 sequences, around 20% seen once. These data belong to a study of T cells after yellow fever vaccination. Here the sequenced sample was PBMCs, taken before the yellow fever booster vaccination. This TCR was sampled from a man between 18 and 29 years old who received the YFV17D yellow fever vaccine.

For the CDR3, the DNA is TGTGCCAGCAGCCAAGGTTCAGGGGGACCCTACGAGCAGTACTTC. Translation gives CASSQGSGGPYEQYF. The V and J genes are TRBV4-2 and TRBJ2-7, with 7 bases identical to TRBD1. J was trimmed by 2 bases and V by 1 base; bases with no gene match: 5. Per germline, CDR1 LGHNA and CDR2 YNFKEQ. The CDR3 spans 15 residues.